The next 8 T cell receptor beta chains were all read from a single sample in a study of blood T cell repertoires in COVID-19. Libraries were prepared by immunoSEQ multiplex PCR; TCRdb keeps only in-frame clonotypes and omits some of them. This table holds around 190,000 clones, about 88% found once. Sample: peripheral blood. These receptors came from a man aged 25 to 45 with acute or convalescent COVID-19.

This rearrangement joins TRBV2 to TRBJ2-1; D is perhaps TRBD1 (6 bases). CDR1 is SNHLY, CDR2 FYNNEI, per germline. The CDR3 is 13 amino acids. Trimming removed 8 bases at V and 3 bases at J, with 11 bases between. The CDR3 sequence: CASAGQIYNEQFF. The DNA for the CDR3 is TGTGCCAGCGCAGGACAGATCTACAATGAGCAGTTCTTC.

This chain uses TRBV5-6 with TRBJ2-2; 7 nucleotides match TRBD1. The germline CDR1 and CDR2 sequences are SGHDT and YYEEEE. The V segment lost 9 bases and the J segment 6 bases; nucleotides outside the gene matches: 14. This CDR3 contains 15 residues. For the CDR3, the DNA is TGTGCCACCAAAACCTACAGGGGATCATCCGGGGAGCTGTTTTTT. It translates to CATKTYRGSSGELFF.

The rearrangement links TRBV28 to TRBJ1-1; 9 nucleotides align to TRBD1. Trimming at V came to 6 bases and at J to 11 bases, leaving 16 bases not matched to a gene. In germline, CDR1 is MDHEN, CDR2 SYDVKM. CDR3 length equals 15 residues. The CDR3 coding sequence is TGTGCCAGCAGCCCAACGGACAGGGGTGGACAAATGGCTTTCTTT. It specifies CASSPTDRGGQMAFF.

This chain uses TRBV11-3 with TRBJ2-5, with 7 bases matching TRBD2. The CDR3 sequence is 12 residues long. With 5 bases clipped from V and 5 bases from J, the junction kept 2 bases outside the gene matches. Germline loops: CDR1 SGHNT, CDR2 YENEEA. In DNA form, the CDR3 reads TGTGCCAGCAGCGGGAGGGGTGAGACCCAGTACTTC. It is translated as CASSGRGETQYF. Full variable domain (outside the CDR3, taken from reference TRBV11-3 and TRBJ2-5): EAGVVQSPRYKIIEKKQPVAFWCNPISGHNTLYWYLQNLGQGPELLIRYENEEAVDDSQLPKDRFSAERLKGVDSTLKIQPAELGDSAVYLCASSGRGETQYFGPGTRLLVL.

A single count supports this clone. This chain uses TRBV21-1 with TRBJ2-7; the table calls TRBD2, which could not be checked here. TRBV21-1 is a pseudogene locus. The CDR3 is made up of 17 amino acids. The CDR3 spells CASNGSRGETDSYEQYF. The CDR3 region has the DNA TGTGCCAGCAATGGGTCGCGGGGAGAAACAGACTCCTACGAGCAGTACTTC.

The chain combines TRBV18 with TRBJ1-1, with D possibly being TRBD1 (5 bases). The CDR3 is 15 residues long. Germline V gives CDR1 KGHSH, CDR2 LQKENI. Trimming removed 0 bases from V and 0 bases from J, with 8 bases in between. The CDR3 nucleotides are TGTGCCAGCTCACCACCCGACAGAATGAACACTGAAGCTTTCTTT. Residues: CASSPPDRMNTEAFF.

This sequence joins TRBV28 and TRBJ1-5; the match to TRBD1 covers 9 bases. CDR3 length: 16 residues. CDR1 and CDR2 from the germline V gene are MDHEN and SYDVKM. V shed 6 bases, J shed 0 bases, and the junction held 6 bases outside the gene matches. The CDR3 region is CASRGTGFFSNQPQHF. The CDR3 bases are TGTGCCAGCAGGGGGACAGGGTTTTTTAGCAATCAGCCCCAGCATTTT.

The chain employs TRBV5-5 and TRBJ2-7; D is perhaps TRBD1 (6 bases). This CDR3 has 14 amino acids. Germline V CDR1 and CDR2: SGHKS, YYEKEE (reference sequence). Trimming stripped 0 bases from V and 1 base from J, with 8 bases between. CDR3 DNA sequence: TGTGCCAGCAGCTTGGACAGGGCTTCCTACGAGCAGTACTTC. It specifies CASSLDRASYEQYF.